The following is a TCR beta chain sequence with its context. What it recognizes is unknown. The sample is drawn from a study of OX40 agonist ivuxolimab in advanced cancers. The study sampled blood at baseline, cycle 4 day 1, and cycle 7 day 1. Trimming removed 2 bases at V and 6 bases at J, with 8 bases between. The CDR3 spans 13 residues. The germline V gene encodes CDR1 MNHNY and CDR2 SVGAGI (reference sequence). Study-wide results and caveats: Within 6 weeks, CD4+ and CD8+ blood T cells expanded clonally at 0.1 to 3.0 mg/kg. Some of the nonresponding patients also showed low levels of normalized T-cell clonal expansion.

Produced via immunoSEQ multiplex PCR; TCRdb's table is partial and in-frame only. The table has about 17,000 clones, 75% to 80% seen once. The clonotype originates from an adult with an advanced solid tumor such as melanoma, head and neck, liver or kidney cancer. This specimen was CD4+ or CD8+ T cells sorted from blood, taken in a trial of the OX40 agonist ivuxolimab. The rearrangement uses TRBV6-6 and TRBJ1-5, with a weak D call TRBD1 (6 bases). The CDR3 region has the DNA TGTGCCAGCAGTTACGGGACAAGTCAGCCCCAGCATTTT. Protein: CASSYGTSQPQHF.